This T cell receptor beta chain appears in the sequencing data of a study of blood T cell repertoires in COVID-19. Study-level information: Samples representing acute and convalescent COVID-19 were sourced from the United States, Italy and Spain.

This clone was counted a single time. Original methodology: Amplification from reference gene primers served as the basis for estimated nucleated cell counts. The method was immunoSEQ multiplex PCR; TCRdb's version includes in-frame clones alone and lacks a portion of them. V, J and clone size are taken as reported in that table, and D and trimming were inferred from the DNA itself. The sample includes more than 300,000 clones, around 89% of them seen just once. The sample was peripheral blood. The TCR originated in a man aged 18 to 29 who had recovered from COVID-19.

The CDR3 DNA reads as TGTGCCAGCAGCCAAGCCGGAATAGCGGGGGGGCCGTACAATGAGCAGTTCTTC. Translation: CASSQAGIAGGPYNEQFF. The chain is built from TRBV4-2 and TRBJ2-1; 11 bases line up with TRBD2. The CDR3 spans 18 residues. CDR1 is LGHNA, CDR2 YNFKEQ, per germline. The junction had 9 bases not matched to a gene; V was cut back by 1 base and J by 4 bases.